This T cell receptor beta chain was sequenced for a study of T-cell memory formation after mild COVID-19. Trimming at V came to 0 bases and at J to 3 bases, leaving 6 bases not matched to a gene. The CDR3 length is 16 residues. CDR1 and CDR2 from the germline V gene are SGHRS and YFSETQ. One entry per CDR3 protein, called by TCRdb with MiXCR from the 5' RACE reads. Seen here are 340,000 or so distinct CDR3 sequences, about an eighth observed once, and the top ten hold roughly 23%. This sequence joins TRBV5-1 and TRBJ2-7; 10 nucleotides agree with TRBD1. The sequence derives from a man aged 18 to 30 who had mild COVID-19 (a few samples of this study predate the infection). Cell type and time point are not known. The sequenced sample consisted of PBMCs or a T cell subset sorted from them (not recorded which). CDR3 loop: CASSLEGTGALYEQYF. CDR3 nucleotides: TGCGCCAGCAGCTTGGAAGGGACAGGGGCTCTCTACGAGCAGTACTTC.